The rows below give T cell receptor beta chains drawn from one sample of a study of shared clonotypes between healthy human individuals. Clones were read by immunoSEQ multiplex PCR, and TCRdb kept only the in-frame ones, dropping some. The profile shows roughly 500,000 clones, approximately 79% of them singletons. Sequencing was performed on PBMCs. The receptors derive from a middle-aged woman in good health. Some clones in this sample may be carry-over from other donors' samples. The CDR3 runs from the conserved cysteine through the conserved F or W. Fields, in order: CDR3 length, V gene, CDR3 protein.

len: 14
v_gene: TRBV4-2
CDR3aa: CASSQGTEQETQYF

len: 15
v_gene: TRBV19
CDR3aa: CASGLAGGRPYEQYF

len: 15
v_gene: TRBV11-3
CDR3aa: CASSSRESPYNEQFF

len: 16
v_gene: TRBV10-3
CDR3aa: CAISEFTGGSGYGYTF

len: 13
v_gene: TRBV6-6
CDR3aa: CASSPPGQSVLHF

len: 13
v_gene: TRBV30
CDR3aa: CAWSLRGDQPQHF

len: 13
v_gene: TRBV2
CDR3aa: CASSDEGNYGYTF

len: 16
v_gene: TRBV27
CDR3aa: CASSLLAGTPGYEQYF

len: 15
v_gene: TRBV7-3
CDR3aa: CASSLTRDSYNEQFF

len: 14
v_gene: TRBV7-2
CDR3aa: CASSYRGGTGELFF

len: 13
v_gene: TRBV19
CDR3aa: CASSAGTTYEQYF

len: 16
v_gene: TRBV5-4
CDR3aa: CASSSGLAGATDTQYF

len: 10
v_gene: TRBV20-1
CDR3aa: CSAQWGGYTF

len: 14
v_gene: TRBV15
CDR3aa: CATSPGGFFFEQFF

len: 14
v_gene: TRBV30
CDR3aa: CAWSVGLGGYEQYF

len: 14
v_gene: TRBV5-1
CDR3aa: CASSGTGRNTEAFF

len: 13
v_gene: TRBV19
CDR3aa: CATRGGYGETQYF

len: 13
v_gene: TRBV27
CDR3aa: CASSGRFSYEQYF

len: 13
v_gene: TRBV19
CDR3aa: CASRGQGYTEAFF

len: 15
v_gene: TRBV11-3
CDR3aa: CASSLDGGPGNTIYF

len: 15
v_gene: TRBV5-8
CDR3aa: CASSLEGTQEQGYTF

len: 14
v_gene: TRBV7-3
CDR3aa: CASSSGQGPLQQYF